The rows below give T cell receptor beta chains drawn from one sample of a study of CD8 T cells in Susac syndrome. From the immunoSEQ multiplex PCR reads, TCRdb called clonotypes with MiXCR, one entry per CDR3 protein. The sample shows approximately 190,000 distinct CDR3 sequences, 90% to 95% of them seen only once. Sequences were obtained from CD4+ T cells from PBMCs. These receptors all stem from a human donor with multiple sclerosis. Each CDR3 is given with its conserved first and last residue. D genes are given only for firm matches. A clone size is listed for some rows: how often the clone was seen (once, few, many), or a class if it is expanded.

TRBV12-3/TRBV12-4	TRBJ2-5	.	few	CASSSYTQETQYF	TGTGCCAGCAGTTCGTATACTCAAGAGACCCAGTACTTC
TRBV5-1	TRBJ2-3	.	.	CASSRDLRKDTQYF	TGCGCCAGCAGCCGGGACCTCCGGAAAGATACGCAGTATTTT
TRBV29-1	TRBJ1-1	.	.	CSVTLLRDTEAFF	TGCAGCGTTACACTCCTCCGGGACACTGAAGCTTTCTTT
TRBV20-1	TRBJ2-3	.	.	CSAREQSASTDTQYF	TGCAGTGCTAGAGAACAGTCTGCTAGCACAGATACGCAGTATTTT
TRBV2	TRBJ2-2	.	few	CASSFTGELFF	TGTGCCAGCAGTTTCACCGGGGAGCTGTTTTTT
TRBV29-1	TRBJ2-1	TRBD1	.	CSVAGQGVISYNEQFF	TGCAGCGTCGCGGGACAGGGAGTTATCTCCTACAATGAGCAGTTCTTC
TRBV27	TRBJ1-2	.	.	CASSLNWGHGYTF	TGTGCCAGCAGTTTAAATTGGGGTCATGGCTACACCTTC
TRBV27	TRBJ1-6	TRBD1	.	CASSSRGPDNSPLHF	TGTGCCAGCAGTTCTAGGGGGCCAGATAATTCACCCCTCCACTTT
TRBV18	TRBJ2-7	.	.	CASSPPPGHSAEQYF	TGTGCCAGCTCACCACCTCCGGGACACTCCGCCGAGCAGTACTTC
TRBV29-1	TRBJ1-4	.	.	CSARGGLGTNEKLFF	TGCAGCGCCCGCGGGGGGCTGGGGACTAATGAAAAACTGTTTTTT
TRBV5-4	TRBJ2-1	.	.	CASSLRYSYNEQFF	TGTGCCAGCAGCCTTAGATACTCCTACAATGAGCAGTTCTTC
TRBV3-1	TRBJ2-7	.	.	CASGGSSYEQYF	TGTGCCAGCGGCGGGTCCTCCTACGAGCAGTACTTC
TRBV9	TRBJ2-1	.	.	CASSVWYGEQFF	TGTGCCAGCAGCGTCTGGTATGGTGAGCAGTTCTTC
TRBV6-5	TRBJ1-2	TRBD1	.	CASSYLQGRGYTF	TGTGCCAGCAGTTACCTACAGGGGAGAGGCTACACCTTC
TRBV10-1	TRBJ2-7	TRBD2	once	CASSTTTSLSEQYF	TGCGCCAGCAGTACTACGACTAGCCTAAGCGAGCAGTACTTC
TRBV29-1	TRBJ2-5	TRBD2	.	CSGGGYQETQYF	TGCAGCGGGGGGGGATACCAAGAGACCCAGTACTTC
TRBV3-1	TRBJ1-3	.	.	CASSQGRRTRGNTIYF	TGTGCCAGCAGCCAAGGCCGGAGAACAAGAGGAAACACCATATATTTT
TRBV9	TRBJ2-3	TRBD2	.	CASSHNPGGLDTQYF	TGTGCCAGCAGCCACAACCCGGGAGGACTCGATACGCAGTATTTT
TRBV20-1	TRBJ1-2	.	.	CSARDSRAGGYTF	TGCAGTGCTAGAGATTCTCGAGCGGGGGGCTACACCTTC
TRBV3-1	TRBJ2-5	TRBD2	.	CASSSRRTSGGQETQYF	TGTGCCAGCAGCTCCCGACGGACTAGCGGCGGGCAAGAGACCCAGTACTTC
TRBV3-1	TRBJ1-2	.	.	CASSQDTYSSTAGYTF	TGTGCCAGCAGCCAAGATACATACAGCAGTACGGCTGGCTACACCTTC
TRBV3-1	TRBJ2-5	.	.	CASSQGRTAGETQYF	TGTGCCAGCAGCCAAGGGAGGACAGCTGGGGAGACCCAGTACTTC
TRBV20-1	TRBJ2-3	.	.	CSANPLETSTDTQYF	TGCAGTGCTAACCCTCTAGAAACTAGCACAGATACGCAGTATTTT
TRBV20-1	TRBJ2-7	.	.	CSAHTGPREEQYF	TGCAGTGCTCATACCGGTCCTCGGGAGGAGCAGTACTTC
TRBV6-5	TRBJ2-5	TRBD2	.	CASSYSVAGAQETQYF	TGTGCCAGCAGTTACTCGGTAGCGGGGGCCCAAGAGACCCAGTACTTC
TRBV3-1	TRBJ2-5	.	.	CASSQAMVETQYF	TGTGCCAGCAGCCAAGCGATGGTGGAGACCCAGTACTTC
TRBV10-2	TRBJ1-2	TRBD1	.	CASQGQIVAYGYTF	TGCGCCAGCCAGGGACAGATTGTGGCCTATGGCTACACCTTC
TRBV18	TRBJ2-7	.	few	CASSQVDSYEQYF	TGTGCCAGCTCACAGGTGGATTCCTACGAGCAGTACTTC
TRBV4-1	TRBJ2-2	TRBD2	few	CASSLAGANTGELFF	TGCGCCAGCAGCCTAGCGGGGGCGAACACCGGGGAGCTGTTTTTT
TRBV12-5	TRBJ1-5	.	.	CASGPTYIVRPQHF	TGTGCTAGTGGCCCCACCTATATCGTTCGGCCCCAGCATTTT
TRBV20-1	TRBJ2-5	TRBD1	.	CSARGQGNQETQYF	TGCAGTGCTCGAGGACAGGGCAACCAAGAGACCCAGTACTTC
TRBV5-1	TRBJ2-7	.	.	CASSSSGTLYEQYF	TGCGCCAGCAGCTCCTCCGGGACTCTGTACGAGCAGTACTTC
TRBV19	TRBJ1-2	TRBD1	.	CASSSEGQGYIYGYTF	TGTGCCAGTAGTTCAGAGGGACAGGGCTACATCTATGGCTACACCTTC
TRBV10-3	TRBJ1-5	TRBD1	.	CATRTGLSNQPQHF	TGTGCCACTCGGACAGGGTTGAGCAATCAGCCCCAGCATTTT
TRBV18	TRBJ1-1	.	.	CASSPAGSNTEAFF	TGTGCCAGCTCACCAGCGGGGTCGAACACTGAAGCTTTCTTT
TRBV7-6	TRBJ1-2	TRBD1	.	CASSIEGPWAGGYGYTF	TGTGCCAGCAGCATAGAGGGACCATGGGCAGGGGGCTATGGCTACACCTTC
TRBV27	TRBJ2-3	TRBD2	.	CASSKAGLDTDTQYF	TGTGCCTCCTCGAAAGCGGGGCTAGACACAGATACGCAGTATTTT
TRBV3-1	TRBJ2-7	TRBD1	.	CASSQRDRWAYEQYF	TGTGCCAGCAGCCAACGGGACAGGTGGGCGTACGAGCAGTACTTC
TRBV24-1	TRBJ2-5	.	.	CATSDSDISGETQYF	TGTGCCACCAGTGATTCGGACATCTCGGGAGAGACCCAGTACTTC
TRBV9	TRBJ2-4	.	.	CASSSPPGTDSFIQYF	TGTGCCAGCAGCTCCCCGCCCGGGACCGACAGTTTCATTCAGTACTTC
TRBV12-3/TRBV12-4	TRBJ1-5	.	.	CASSFWVNQPQHF	TGTGCCAGCAGTTTTTGGGTAAATCAGCCCCAGCATTTT
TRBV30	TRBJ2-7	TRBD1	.	CAGQGPGEQYF	TGTGCGGGACAGGGCCCCGGGGAGCAGTACTTC
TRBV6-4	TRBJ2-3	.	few	CASSDRRTDTQYF	TGTGCCAGCAGTGACCGGCGTACAGATACGCAGTATTTT
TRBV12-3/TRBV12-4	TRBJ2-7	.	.	CASSPRNRRGSEQYF	TGTGCCAGCAGCCCTAGGAATAGGCGGGGAAGCGAGCAGTACTTC
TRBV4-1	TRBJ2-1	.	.	CASSLRWETNEQFF	TGCGCCAGCAGCCTACGGTGGGAGACGAATGAGCAGTTCTTC
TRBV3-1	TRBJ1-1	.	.	CASSQEALNTEAFF	TGTGCCAGCAGCCAAGAGGCATTGAACACTGAAGCTTTCTTT
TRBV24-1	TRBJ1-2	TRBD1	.	CATRGDRDGYTF	TGTGCCACCAGAGGAGACAGGGACGGCTACACCTTC
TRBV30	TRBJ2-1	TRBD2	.	CAWSLGLAGPNEQFF	TGTGCCTGGAGCCTTGGACTAGCGGGCCCCAATGAGCAGTTCTTC
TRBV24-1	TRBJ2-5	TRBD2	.	CATSDSGKGETQYF	TGTGCCACCAGTGACAGCGGGAAGGGGGAGACCCAGTACTTC
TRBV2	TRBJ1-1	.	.	CASSVYGAEAFF	TGTGCCAGCAGTGTATATGGGGCCGAAGCTTTCTTT
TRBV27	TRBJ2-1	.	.	CASSPDFTGPGQFF	TGTGCCAGCAGCCCGGATTTCACAGGGCCGGGGCAGTTCTTC
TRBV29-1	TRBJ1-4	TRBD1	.	CSVEVGTGNEKLFF	TGCAGCGTTGAAGTGGGGACAGGGAACGAAAAACTGTTTTTT
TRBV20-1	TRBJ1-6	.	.	CSASGRQGDSNSPLHF	TGCAGTGCTAGTGGGAGGCAGGGAGACTCGAATTCACCCCTCCACTTT
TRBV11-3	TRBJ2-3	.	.	CASSPGTGSRTDTQYF	TGTGCCAGCAGTCCCGGGACGGGGAGTCGGACAGATACGCAGTATTTT
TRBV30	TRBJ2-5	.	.	CAWSAPEETQYF	TGTGCCTGGAGTGCTCCCGAAGAGACCCAGTACTTC
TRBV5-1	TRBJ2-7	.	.	CASSSNYRADEQYF	TGCGCCAGCAGCTCTAACTACAGGGCCGACGAGCAGTACTTC